The 22 T cell receptor beta chains below all came from one sample that was sequenced in a study of T cells after yellow fever vaccination. Via MiXCR, TCRdb re-called the 5' RACE reads, giving one row per CDR3 protein. The sample comprises 350,000 to 550,000 distinct CDR3 sequences, 18% of which are singletons, and over 15% rests with the top ten. The sample was PBMCs, taken before the yellow fever booster vaccination. These receptors were obtained from a man aged 18 to 29 who received the YFV17D yellow fever vaccine.

The gene calls are TRBV7-3 and TRBJ2-1, with D possibly TRBD2 on 6 matching bases. This CDR3 is 14 amino acids long. Germline-derived CDR1 and CDR2 are SGHTA and FQGTGA. V lost 1 base and J 5 bases, leaving 9 bases between the germline ends. The CDR3 loop is CASSLIGTDNEQFF. For the CDR3, the DNA is TGTGCCAGCAGCTTAATTGGGACTGACAATGAGCAGTTCTTC.

This clonotype has more than one count but fewer than ten. The V gene is TRBV6-5, the J gene TRBJ1-3, with D unresolved. Trimming removed 0 bases from V and 0 bases from J, with 9 bases in between. The CDR3 contains 16 residues. In germline, CDR1 is MNHEY, CDR2 SVGAGI. The CDR3 reads CASSYSQRHSGNTIYF. The DNA for the CDR3 is TGTGCCAGCAGTTACTCCCAGCGACACTCTGGAAACACCATATATTTT.

This clonotype is a singleton in its sample. This rearrangement joins TRBV6-5 to TRBJ2-5; TRBD2 agrees at 10 bases. Per the germline V gene, CDR1 is MNHEY and CDR2 is SVGAGI. The CDR3 has 15 residues. Trimming at V came to 6 bases and at J to 0 bases, leaving 4 bases not matched to a gene. CDR3 sequence: CASRYSGGNQETQYF. The CDR3 DNA reads as TGTGCCAGCAGATATAGCGGGGGGAACCAAGAGACCCAGTACTTC.

V gene TRBV12-3 or TRBV12-4 combines with J gene TRBJ2-7, with D possibly TRBD1 on 6 matching bases. This CDR3 has 13 residues. V gave up 7 bases and J gave up 6 bases, with 16 bases separating them. The CDR3 DNA follows: TGTGCCAGCAAATCAGCAGGGGTACCCGAGCAGTACTTC. Amino acid sequence: CASKSAGVPEQYF.

This clonotype was seen a few times. The chain recombines TRBV5-1 with TRBJ2-1; TRBD2 matches at 15 bases. The CDR3 spans 15 residues. CDR1 and CDR2 from the germline V gene are SGHRS and YFSETQ. The trim removed 4 bases at V and 6 bases at J, leaving 2 bases unmatched. The CDR3, as DNA: TGCGCCAGCAGCGAGGGACTAGCGGGAGGCAATGAGCAGTTCTTC. Translating it yields CASSEGLAGGNEQFF.

The chain has TRBV28 and TRBJ2-3, with 8 bases identical to TRBD2. CDR3 length: 15 residues. From germline, CDR1 is MDHEN and CDR2 SYDVKM. V shed 7 bases, J shed 0 bases, and the junction held 6 bases outside the gene matches. CDR3 residues: CASTIAGTSTDTQYF. The DNA of the CDR3 is TGTGCCAGCACCATAGCGGGGACTAGCACAGATACGCAGTATTTT.

The chain couples TRBV29-1 to TRBJ1-1; D possibly corresponds to TRBD1 (6 bases). CDR1 SQVTM and CDR2 ANQGSEA come from the germline V gene. The CDR3 sequence is 12 residues long. The DNA for the CDR3 is TGCAGTGGGTGGACAGCGAGCACTGAAGCTTTCTTT. Translated, it gives CSGWTASTEAFF.

The chain combines TRBV10-3 with TRBJ2-5; the match to TRBD2 covers 7 bases. The CDR3 length is 13 residues. J gave up 3 bases and V 4 bases, and 2 bases lay outside the gene matches. Germline V gene lookup returns CDR1 ENHRY and CDR2 SYGVKD. The CDR3 DNA reads TGTGCCATCAGTGGGAGCGGGGAAGAGACCCAGTACTTC. It encodes CAISGSGEETQYF.

This clonotype was observed a few times. The chain employs TRBV27 and TRBJ1-1; D remains ambiguous. In germline, CDR1 is MNHEY, CDR2 SMNVEV (reference sequence). With 3 bases removed from V and 1 base from J, the gap between germline ends came to 9 bases. The CDR3 spans 14 residues. CDR3 DNA: TGTGCCAGCAGTTTCGCATCGGGGAACACTGAAGCTTTCTTT. Translating gives CASSFASGNTEAFF.

The chain employs TRBV20-1 and TRBJ1-2; no reliable D call. Deletions cut 8 bases from V and 3 bases from J, with 16 bases between. This CDR3 is built from 13 residues. Germline CDR1 DFQATT, CDR2 SNEGSKA (reference sequence). CDR3 loop: CSWPTRYDYGYTF. CDR3 DNA sequence: TGCAGTTGGCCGACCCGCTATGACTATGGCTACACCTTC.

This clonotype has a handful of counts. V and J are TRBV5-1 and TRBJ1-1; 7 positions match TRBD1. The V segment lost 1 base and the J segment 4 bases; nucleotides outside the gene matches: 7. The CDR3 has 15 residues. Germline V gene lookup returns CDR1 SGHRS and CDR2 YFSETQ. The CDR3 coding sequence is TGCGCCAGCAGCTTGACCACAGGGGTTGGCACTGAAGCTTTCTTT. It translates to CASSLTTGVGTEAFF. The full variable domain, with the rest looked up from reference TRBV5-1 and TRBJ1-1, is KAGVTQTPRYLIKTRGQQVTLSCSPISGHRSVSWYQQTPGQGLQFLFEYFSETQRNKGNFPGRFSGRQFSNSRSEMNVSTLELGDSALYLCASSLTTGVGTEAFFGQGTRLTVV.

This clonotype was counted between two and nine times. The chain uses TRBV29-1 and TRBJ1-5; weak D call: TRBD1 (6 bases). The CDR3 totals 13 residues. Trimming pared 4 bases from V and 5 bases from J, leaving 12 bases between. Germline CDR1 SQVTM, CDR2 ANQGSEA. The CDR3 region has the DNA TGCAGCGTTGCCTCAGGGGACCATCAGCCCCAGCATTTT. It translates to CSVASGDHQPQHF.

This clonotype showed up many times. The V call is TRBV5-1, the J call TRBJ2-3; weak D call: TRBD2 (5 bases). The CDR3 length is 14 residues. Between the trimmed V and J ends, which lost 1 base and 4 bases, there was a span of 10 bases. Germline V gene lookup returns CDR1 SGHRS and CDR2 YFSETQ. The CDR3 DNA reads as TGCGCCAGCAGCTTGTGGAGGAGCCCAGATACGCAGTATTTT. Its protein is CASSLWRSPDTQYF.

The chain links TRBV12-3 or TRBV12-4 to TRBJ1-2; D ambiguous. The CDR3 runs to 12 residues. V lost 3 bases and J lost 6, with 8 bases in between. CDR3 in DNA: TGTGCCAGCAGTTTTCTGACCCATGGCTACACCTTC. Translated: CASSFLTHGYTF.

The rearrangement joins TRBV5-1 to TRBJ2-2, with TRBD1 matching 8 bases. Germline loops: CDR1 SGHRS, CDR2 YFSETQ. The length of the CDR3 is 15 residues. J gave up 3 bases and V 4 bases, and 5 bases lay outside the gene matches. CDR3 nucleotide sequence: TGCGCCAGCAGCGCCTCGACAGGGGACACCGGGGAGCTGTTTTTT. Translating gives CASSASTGDTGELFF.

J is TRBJ2-3 and V is TRBV15; TRBD2 agrees at 7 bases. The V gene end was trimmed by 5 bases and the J gene end by 3 bases; junction bases not matched to a gene: 5. The CDR3 runs to 14 residues. Germline V lookup: CDR1 LNHNV, CDR2 YYDKDF (reference sequence). The DNA of the CDR3 is TGTGCCACCAGCCCGGGACTACCGACAGATACGCAGTATTTT. Translating it yields CATSPGLPTDTQYF.

This chain joins TRBV6-5 and TRBJ2-3; tentatively, D is TRBD1 (6 bases). V shed 5 bases and J shed 3 bases, with 15 bases lying between them. The CDR3 is 15 amino acids. Per the germline V gene, CDR1 is MNHEY and CDR2 is SVGAGI. CDR3 in DNA: TGTGCCAGCAGTCCCAGGGGCATTGGGACAGATACGCAGTATTTT. Translated, it gives CASSPRGIGTDTQYF.

This clonotype occurred a few times. V usage is TRBV5-1 and J usage is TRBJ1-6; 8 nucleotides align to TRBD1. The J segment lost 7 bases and the V segment lost 4 bases, leaving 7 bases of the junction unmatched. The CDR3 is 15 amino acids. CDR1 and CDR2 (germline): SGHRS, YFSETQ. The CDR3 is CASSMTGDRNSPLHF. CDR3 DNA sequence: TGCGCCAGCAGCATGACAGGGGATCGGAATTCACCCCTCCACTTT.

This rearrangement joins TRBV20-1 to TRBJ2-1; D gene ambiguous. The CDR3 loop spans 11 amino acids. The V gene lost 1 base and the J gene lost 9 bases, with 7 bases spanning the gap. In germline, CDR1 is DFQATT, CDR2 SNEGSKA (reference sequence). CDR3 in amino acids: CSARVGREQFF. Written as DNA, the CDR3 is TGCAGTGCTAGAGTAGGCCGTGAGCAGTTCTTC.

The rearrangement uses TRBV30 and TRBJ1-6, with D unclear. Trimming shortened V by 5 bases and J by 5 bases, and 16 bases separated the two germline ends. Germline CDR1 reads GTSNPN; CDR2 reads SVGIG (reference sequence). This CDR3 is built from 15 residues. CDR3 residues: CAWGPTGLHNSPLHF. The CDR3 region has the DNA TGTGCCTGGGGACCAACCGGACTCCATAATTCACCCCTCCACTTT.

The rearrangement uses TRBV5-1 and TRBJ1-5; TRBD1 agrees at 7 bases. CDR3 length: 14 residues. After removal of 7 bases from V and 5 bases from J, the junction contained 9 bases not matched to a gene. CDR1 and CDR2 from the germline V gene are SGHRS and YFSETQ. This chain's CDR3 is CASSPEGQHQPQHF. The DNA for the CDR3 is TGCGCCAGCTCCCCGGAGGGACAGCATCAGCCCCAGCATTTT.

This chain connects TRBV7-9 to TRBJ2-2; D may correspond to TRBD1 or TRBD2 (5 bases each). CDR1 is SEHNR, CDR2 FQNEAQ, per germline (reference sequence). Trimming pared 3 bases from V and 4 bases from J, leaving 6 bases between. The CDR3 has 13 residues. The CDR3: CASSFGATGELFF. CDR3 coding DNA: TGTGCCAGCAGCTTCGGGGCCACCGGGGAGCTGTTTTTT.